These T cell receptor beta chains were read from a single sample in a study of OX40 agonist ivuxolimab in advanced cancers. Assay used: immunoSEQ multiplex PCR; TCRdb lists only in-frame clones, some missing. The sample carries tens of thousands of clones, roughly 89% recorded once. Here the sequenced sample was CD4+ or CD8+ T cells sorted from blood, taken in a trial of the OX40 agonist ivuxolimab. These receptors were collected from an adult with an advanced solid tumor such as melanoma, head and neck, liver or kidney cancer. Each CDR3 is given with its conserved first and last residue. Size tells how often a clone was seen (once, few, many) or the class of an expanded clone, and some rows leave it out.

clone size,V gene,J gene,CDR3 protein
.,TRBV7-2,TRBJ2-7,CASSLVAVTYEQYF
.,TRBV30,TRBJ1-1,CAWSVSGVNTEAFF
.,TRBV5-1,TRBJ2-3,CASSLAPDRGPDTQYF
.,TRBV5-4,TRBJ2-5,CASSPMTANQETQYF
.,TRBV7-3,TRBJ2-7,CASSLYPARAEQYF
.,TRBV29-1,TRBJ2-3,CSVAGSTSPDTQYF
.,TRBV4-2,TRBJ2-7,CASSQAAPYEQYF
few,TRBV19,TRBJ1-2,CASSSTGYGYTF
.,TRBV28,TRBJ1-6,CATRRGNSPLHF
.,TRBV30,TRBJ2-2,CAWSRFGAGELFF
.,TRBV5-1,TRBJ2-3,CASSRWGRTDTQYF
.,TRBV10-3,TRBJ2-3,CAIKLTGGLGDTQYF
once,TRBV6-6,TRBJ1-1,CASSTGFFEAFF
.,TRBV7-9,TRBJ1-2,CASSSNPRGDGYTF
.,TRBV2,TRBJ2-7,CASSEETTGGVGYEQYF
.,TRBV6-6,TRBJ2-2,CASSTPGQGVGELFF